This TCR beta chain was sequenced for a study of cytomegalovirus exposure and HLA in healthy donors. Study background: In a previous analysis, some 110 million unique TCR beta sequences were found from 150 million to 200 million T cells. Regarding the study as a whole: The analysis excluded some indistinguishable V segments, including TRBV6-2 and TRBV6-3.

Turning to this clone: Its antigen is unknown.

Both 60 Vbeta primers and 13 Jbeta primers went into the PCR. Data came from immunoSEQ multiplex PCR; TCRdb stores just in-frame clones and leaves some out. Of about 240,000 clones listed, around 80% are singletons. This CDR3 is 13 amino acids long. Trimming removed 7 bases at V and 6 bases at J, with 15 bases between. The germline V gene encodes CDR1 SEHNR and CDR2 FQNEAQ (reference sequence). The source is a boy under 18 in good health and CMV-seronegative. This sequence joins TRBV7-9 and TRBJ1-1; D is possibly TRBD1 (5 bases). Sequences were obtained from PBMCs. The CDR3 here is CASNPPGYPEAFF. The CDR3, as DNA: TGTGCCAGCAACCCTCCAGGGTACCCTGAAGCTTTCTTT.